The sequence of this TCR beta chain was determined in a study of blood T cells in healthy people across ages. Together with a sample-barcoded 5' primer, a J-beta primer mix was included in a second PCR lasting about 6 to 11 cycles. TCRdb reprocessed the 5' RACE reads via MiXCR and lists one record per CDR3 protein. The sample includes roughly 730,000 distinct CDR3 sequences, just over 55% of them seen just once. Germline V gene sequence: CDR1 MNHEY, CDR2 SVGAGI. The CDR3 has 14 residues. With 4 bases removed from V and 4 bases from J, the gap between germline ends came to 11 bases. The sequencing input was blood. The chain recombines TRBV6-5 with TRBJ2-1; D gene ambiguous. This sequence was found in a man in his forties or fifties in good health. The CDR3 bases are TGTGCCAGCAGTTTTGGACCGGATTACAATGAGCAGTTCTTC. The encoded protein is CASSFGPDYNEQFF.